The T cell receptor beta chain under discussion was sequenced for a study of cytomegalovirus exposure and HLA in healthy donors. PCR employed 60 Vbeta and 13 Jbeta primers. TCRdb's table, derived via immunoSEQ multiplex PCR, lists solely in-frame clones and lacks some. Among some 110,000 clones listed, approximately 70% were seen once. Germline loops: CDR1 SGDLS, CDR2 YYNGEE. Trimming took off 3 bases at V and 2 bases at J, with 12 bases between the two ends. The CDR3 runs to 15 residues. This sequence originates from a man younger than 40 in good health and CMV-seronegative. Sequenced input: PBMCs. V and J are TRBV9 and TRBJ1-5; perhaps TRBD1 as D (6 bases). CDR3 in amino acids: CASSATGLGNQPQHF. In nucleotides, the CDR3 is TGTGCCAGCAGCGCAACAGGGTTGGGCAATCAGCCCCAGCATTTT.